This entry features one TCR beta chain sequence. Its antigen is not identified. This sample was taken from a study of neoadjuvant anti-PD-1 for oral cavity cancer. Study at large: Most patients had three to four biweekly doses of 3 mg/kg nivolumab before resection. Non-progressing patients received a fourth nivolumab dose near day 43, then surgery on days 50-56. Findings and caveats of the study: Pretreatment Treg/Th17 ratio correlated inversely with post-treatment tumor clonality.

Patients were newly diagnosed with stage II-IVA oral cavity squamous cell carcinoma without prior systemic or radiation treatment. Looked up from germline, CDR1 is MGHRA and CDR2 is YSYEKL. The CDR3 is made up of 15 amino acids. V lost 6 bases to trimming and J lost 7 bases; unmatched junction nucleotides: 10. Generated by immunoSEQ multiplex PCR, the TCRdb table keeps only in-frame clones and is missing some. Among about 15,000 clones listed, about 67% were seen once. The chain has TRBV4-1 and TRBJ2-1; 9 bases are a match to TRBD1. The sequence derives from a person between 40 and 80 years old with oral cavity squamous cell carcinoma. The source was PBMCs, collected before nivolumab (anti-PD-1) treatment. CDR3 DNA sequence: TGCGCCAGCAGTTCGGGACAGGGTTCGTCAAATGAGCAGTTCTTC. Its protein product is CASSSGQGSSNEQFF.